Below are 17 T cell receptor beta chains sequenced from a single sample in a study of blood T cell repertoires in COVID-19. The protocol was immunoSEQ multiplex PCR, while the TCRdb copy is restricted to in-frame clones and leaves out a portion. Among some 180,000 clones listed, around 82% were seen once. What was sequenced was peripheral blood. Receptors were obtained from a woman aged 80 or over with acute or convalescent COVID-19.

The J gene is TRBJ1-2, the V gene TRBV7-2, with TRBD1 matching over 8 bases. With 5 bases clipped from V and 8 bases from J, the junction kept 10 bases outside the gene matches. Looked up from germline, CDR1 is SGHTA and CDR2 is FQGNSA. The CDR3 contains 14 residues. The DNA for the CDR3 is TGTGCCAGCAGCAACAGACAGGGGTTAGAGGGCTACACCTTC. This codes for CASSNRQGLEGYTF.

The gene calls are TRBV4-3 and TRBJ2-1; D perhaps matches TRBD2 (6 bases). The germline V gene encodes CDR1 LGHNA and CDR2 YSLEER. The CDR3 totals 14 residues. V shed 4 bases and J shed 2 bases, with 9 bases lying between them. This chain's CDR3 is CASSPGSTYNEQFF. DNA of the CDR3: TGCGCCAGCAGCCCCGGGAGCACCTACAATGAGCAGTTCTTC.

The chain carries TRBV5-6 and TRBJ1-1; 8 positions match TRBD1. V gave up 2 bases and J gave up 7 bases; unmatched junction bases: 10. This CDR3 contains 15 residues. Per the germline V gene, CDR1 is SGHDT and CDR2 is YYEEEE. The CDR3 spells CASSLWDRPGGEAFF. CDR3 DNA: TGTGCCAGCAGCTTATGGGACAGGCCAGGGGGTGAAGCTTTCTTT.

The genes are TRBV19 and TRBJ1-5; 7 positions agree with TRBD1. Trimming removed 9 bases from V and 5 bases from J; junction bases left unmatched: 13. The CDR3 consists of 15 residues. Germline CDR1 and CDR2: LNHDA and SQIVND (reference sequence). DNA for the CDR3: TGTGCCAGCCGAAACGGGGACAGCCACTATCAGCCCCAGCATTTT. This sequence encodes CASRNGDSHYQPQHF.

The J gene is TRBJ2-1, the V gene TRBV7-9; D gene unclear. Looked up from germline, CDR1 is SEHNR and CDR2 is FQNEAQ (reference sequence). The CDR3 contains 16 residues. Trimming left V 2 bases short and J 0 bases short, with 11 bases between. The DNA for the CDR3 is TGTGCCAGCAGCTTATTTCATCTGAGCTCCTACAATGAGCAGTTCTTC. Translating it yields CASSLFHLSSYNEQFF.

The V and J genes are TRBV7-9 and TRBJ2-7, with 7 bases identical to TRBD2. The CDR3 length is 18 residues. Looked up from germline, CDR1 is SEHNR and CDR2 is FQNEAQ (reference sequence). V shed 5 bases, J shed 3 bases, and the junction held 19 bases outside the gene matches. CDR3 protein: CASSQPKTSFGFDYEQYF. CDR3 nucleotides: TGTGCCAGCAGCCAACCGAAGACTAGCTTTGGTTTCGACTACGAGCAGTACTTC.

The CDR3 loop is CASSSGLAGGQETQYF. CDR3 DNA sequence: TGTGCCAGCAGTTCGGGACTAGCGGGAGGGCAAGAGACCCAGTACTTC. The chain is built from TRBV6-5 and TRBJ2-5; 16 bases match TRBD2. Germline CDR1 and CDR2: MNHEY and SVGAGI. J was trimmed by 2 bases and V by 4 bases; bases with no gene match: 1. There are 16 residues in the CDR3.

CDR3 nucleotides: TGTGCCAGCAGACGGGGACAGGGGTACTACGAGCAGTACTTC. Its translation: CASRRGQGYYEQYF. This chain uses TRBV5-6 with TRBJ2-7; TRBD1 aligns across 10 bases. The V and J ends lost 5 bases and 3 bases, in that order; junction bases with no gene match: 5. The length of the CDR3 is 14 residues. Germline V gene data show CDR1 as SGHDT and CDR2 as YYEEEE.

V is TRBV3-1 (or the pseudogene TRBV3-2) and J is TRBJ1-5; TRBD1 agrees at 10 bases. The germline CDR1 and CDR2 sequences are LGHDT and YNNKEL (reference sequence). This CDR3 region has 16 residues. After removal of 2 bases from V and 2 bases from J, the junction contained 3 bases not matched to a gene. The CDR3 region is CASSQRDRGRNQPQHF. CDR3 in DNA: TGTGCCAGCAGCCAACGGGACAGGGGCCGCAATCAGCCCCAGCATTTT.

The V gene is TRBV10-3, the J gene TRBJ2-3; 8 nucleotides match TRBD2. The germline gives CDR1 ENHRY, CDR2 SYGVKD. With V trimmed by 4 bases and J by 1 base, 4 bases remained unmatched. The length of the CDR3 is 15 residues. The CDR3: CAISGGGSGTDTQYF. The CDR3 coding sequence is TGTGCCATCAGTGGCGGGGGGAGCGGCACAGATACGCAGTATTTT.

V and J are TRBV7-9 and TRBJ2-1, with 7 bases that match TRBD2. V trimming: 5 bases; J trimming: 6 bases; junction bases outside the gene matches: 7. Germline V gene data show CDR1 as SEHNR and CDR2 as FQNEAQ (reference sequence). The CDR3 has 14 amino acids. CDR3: CASSRLAEGNEQFF. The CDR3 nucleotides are TGTGCCAGCAGCCGACTAGCAGAGGGCAATGAGCAGTTCTTC.

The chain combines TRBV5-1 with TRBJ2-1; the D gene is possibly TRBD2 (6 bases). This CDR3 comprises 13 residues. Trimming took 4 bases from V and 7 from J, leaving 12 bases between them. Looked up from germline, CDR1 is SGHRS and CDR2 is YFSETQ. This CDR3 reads CASSLHSGNEQFF. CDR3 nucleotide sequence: TGCGCCAGCAGCCTCCACAGCGGGAATGAGCAGTTCTTC.

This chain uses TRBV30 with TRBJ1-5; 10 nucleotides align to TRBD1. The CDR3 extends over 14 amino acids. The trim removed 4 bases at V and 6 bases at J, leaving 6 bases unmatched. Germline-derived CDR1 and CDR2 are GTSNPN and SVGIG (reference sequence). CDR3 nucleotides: TGTGCCTGGAAAGGGACAGGGGATAGTCAGCCCCAGCATTTT. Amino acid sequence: CAWKGTGDSQPQHF. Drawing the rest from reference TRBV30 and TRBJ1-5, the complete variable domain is SQTIHQWPATLVQPVGSPLSLECTVEGTSNPNLYWYRQAAGRGLQLLFYSVGIGQISSEVPQNLSASRPQDRQFILSSKKLLLSDSGFYLCAWKGTGDSQPQHFGDGTRLSIL.

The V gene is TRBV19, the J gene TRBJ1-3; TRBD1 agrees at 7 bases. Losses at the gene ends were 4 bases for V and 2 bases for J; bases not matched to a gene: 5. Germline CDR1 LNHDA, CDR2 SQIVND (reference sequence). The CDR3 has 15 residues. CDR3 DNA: TGTGCCAGTAGTACCGGGACAGTAGCTGGAAACACCATATATTTT. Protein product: CASSTGTVAGNTIYF.

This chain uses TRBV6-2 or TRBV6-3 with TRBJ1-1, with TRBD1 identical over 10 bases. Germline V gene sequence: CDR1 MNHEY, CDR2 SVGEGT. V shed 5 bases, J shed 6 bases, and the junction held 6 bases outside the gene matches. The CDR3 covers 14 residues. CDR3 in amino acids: CASSTTGGGPEAFF. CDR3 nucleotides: TGTGCCAGCAGTACGACAGGGGGCGGACCTGAAGCTTTCTTT.

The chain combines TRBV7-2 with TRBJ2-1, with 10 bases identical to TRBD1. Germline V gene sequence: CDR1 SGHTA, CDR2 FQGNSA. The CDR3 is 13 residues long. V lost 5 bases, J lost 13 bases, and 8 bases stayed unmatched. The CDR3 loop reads CASSVNRDRGQFF. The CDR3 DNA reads TGTGCCAGCAGCGTAAACCGGGACAGGGGACAGTTCTTC.

In nucleotides, the CDR3 is TGTGCCTGGAGCAACGGTTACTACGAGCAGTACTTC. Its protein product is CAWSNGYYEQYF. The chain is built from TRBV30 and TRBJ2-7; D is uncertain. CDR1 and CDR2 (germline): GTSNPN, SVGIG (reference sequence). V was clipped by 3 bases and J by 3 bases, with 9 bases between them. The CDR3 is 12 residues long.